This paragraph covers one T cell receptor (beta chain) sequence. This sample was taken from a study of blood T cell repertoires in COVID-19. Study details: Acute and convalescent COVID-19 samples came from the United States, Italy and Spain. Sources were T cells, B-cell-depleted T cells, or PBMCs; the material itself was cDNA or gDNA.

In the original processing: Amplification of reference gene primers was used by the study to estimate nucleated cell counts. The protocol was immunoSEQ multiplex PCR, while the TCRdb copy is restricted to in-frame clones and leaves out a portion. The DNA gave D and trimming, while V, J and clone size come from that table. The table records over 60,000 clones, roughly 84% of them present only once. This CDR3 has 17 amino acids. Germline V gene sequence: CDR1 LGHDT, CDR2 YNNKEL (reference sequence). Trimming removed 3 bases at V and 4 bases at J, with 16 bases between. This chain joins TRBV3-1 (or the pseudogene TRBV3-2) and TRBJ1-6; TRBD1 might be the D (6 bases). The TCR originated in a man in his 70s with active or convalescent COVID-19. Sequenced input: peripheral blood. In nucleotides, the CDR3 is TGTGCCAGCAGCCAGGCGGACAGCACCATTTATAATTCACCCCTCCACTTT. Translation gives CASSQADSTIYNSPLHF.